Following are 4 T cell receptor beta chains from one sample sequenced in a study of a mutant IDH1 vaccine in newly diagnosed glioma. Some clones are missing from TCRdb's copy, which holds only in-frame ones; the method was immunoSEQ multiplex PCR. In the table there are tens of thousands of clones, 80% of which are singletons. Described time point: week 23, last vaccination. Every vaccine dose comprised 300 ug of mutant IDH1 20-mer peptide plus topical imiquimod. What these receptors recognize is not known. The starting material was PBMCs, obtained from a glioma patient whose treatment included an IDH1 peptide vaccine. The receptors shown here come from a man in his forties with glioma.

With respect to this clone: One end of the junction fails to match germline, which may point to a read error. The V gene is TRBV28, the J gene TRBJ1-6; D not certain. The CDR3 spans 13 residues. Germline CDR1 MDHEN, CDR2 SYDVKM. The CDR3 nucleotides are TGTGCCAGCGGAGGACCCTATTATTCACCCCTCCACTTT. It codes for CASGGPYYSPLHF.

This clone showed up just a few times. The V gene is TRBV6-5, the J gene TRBJ2-5; TRBD2 might be the D (6 bases). This CDR3 is 14 amino acids long. The ends were cut back, 0 bases at V and 3 bases at J, with 8 bases in the middle. The germline V gene has CDR1 MNHEY and CDR2 SVGAGI. This CDR3 reads CASSYSGRKETQYF. The CDR3 DNA follows: TGTGCCAGCAGTTACTCGGGGAGGAAAGAGACCCAGTACTTC.

CDR3 amino acids: CASSESGVGRREKLFF. For the CDR3, the DNA is TGTGCCAGCAGTGAGTCAGGGGTAGGTCGGCGAGAAAAACTGTTTTTT. V gene TRBV25-1 combines with J gene TRBJ1-4; possible D gene TRBD1, 6 bases. This CDR3 has 16 residues. Germline loops: CDR1 MGHDK, CDR2 SYGVNS. V was pared by 3 bases and J by 8 bases, with 19 bases between.

This chain links TRBV7-9 with TRBJ1-1; maybe TRBD1 (6 bases). The V end lost 3 bases, the J end lost 4 bases, and 15 bases lay between the germline ends. From germline, CDR1 is SEHNR and CDR2 FQNEAQ (reference sequence). The CDR3 is 15 residues long. In DNA form, the CDR3 reads TGTGCCAGCAGCTTGGACCTGAACAGGGCCACTGAAGCTTTCTTT. The encoded protein is CASSLDLNRATEAFF. Drawing the rest from reference TRBV7-9 and TRBJ1-1, the complete variable domain is DTGVSQNPRHKITKRGQNVTFRCDPISEHNRLYWYRQTLGQGPEFLTYFQNEAQLEKSRLLSDRFSAERPKGSFSTLEIQRTEQGDSAMYLCASSLDLNRATEAFFGQGTRLTVV.